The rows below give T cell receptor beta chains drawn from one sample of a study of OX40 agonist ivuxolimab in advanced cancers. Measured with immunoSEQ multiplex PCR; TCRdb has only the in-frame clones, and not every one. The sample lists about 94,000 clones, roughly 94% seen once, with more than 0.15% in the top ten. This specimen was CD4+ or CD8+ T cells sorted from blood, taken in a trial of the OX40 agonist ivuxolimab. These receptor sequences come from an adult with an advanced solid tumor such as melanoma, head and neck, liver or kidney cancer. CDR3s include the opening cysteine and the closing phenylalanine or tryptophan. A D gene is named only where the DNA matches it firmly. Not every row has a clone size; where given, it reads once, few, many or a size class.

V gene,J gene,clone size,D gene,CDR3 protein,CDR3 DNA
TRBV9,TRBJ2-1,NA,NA,CASSLWSQGEQFF,TGTGCCAGCAGCCTATGGAGCCAGGGAGAGCAGTTCTTC
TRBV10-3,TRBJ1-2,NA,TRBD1,CAIAPGQGAYRGYGYTF,TGTGCCATCGCTCCGGGACAGGGGGCCTATCGGGGCTATGGCTACACCTTC
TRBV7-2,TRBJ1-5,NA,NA,CASSWDGSNQPQHF,TGTGCCAGCAGCTGGGACGGTAGCAATCAGCCCCAGCATTTT
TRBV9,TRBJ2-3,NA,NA,CASSVRGFGGPDTQYF,TGTGCCAGCAGCGTACGCGGATTTGGGGGACCAGATACGCAGTATTTT
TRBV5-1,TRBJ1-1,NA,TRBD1,CASSWGDREVLAFF,TGCGCCAGCAGCTGGGGGGACAGGGAGGTACTGGCTTTCTTT
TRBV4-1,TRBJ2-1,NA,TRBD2,CASSQERGLAGYNEQFF,TGCGCCAGCAGCCAAGAAAGGGGACTAGCGGGCTACAATGAGCAGTTCTTC
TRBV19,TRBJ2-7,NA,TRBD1,CASTPGQGYGEQYF,TGTGCCAGTACCCCGGGACAGGGGTATGGCGAGCAGTACTTC
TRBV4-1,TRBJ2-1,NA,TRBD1,CASSQGPGTGNRNEQFF,TGCGCCAGCAGCCAAGGTCCCGGGACAGGGAATCGGAATGAGCAGTTCTTC
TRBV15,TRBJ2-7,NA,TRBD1,CATSREIPGQPYEQYF,TGTGCCACCAGCAGAGAGATCCCGGGACAGCCCTACGAGCAGTACTTC
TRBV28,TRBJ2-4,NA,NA,CASSSHDRAKNIQYF,TGTGCCAGCAGTAGCCACGACAGGGCCAAAAACATTCAGTACTTC
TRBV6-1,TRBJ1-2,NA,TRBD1,CASSVQQTGGGGYTF,TGTGCCAGCAGTGTTCAACAGACAGGGGGCGGTGGCTACACCTTC
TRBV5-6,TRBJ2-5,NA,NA,CASSPRLVLSGETQYF,TGTGCCAGCAGCCCTCGACTAGTTCTCAGTGGCGAGACCCAGTACTTC
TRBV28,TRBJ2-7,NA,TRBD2,CATRPSGRSYEQYF,TGTGCCACCCGCCCCAGCGGGAGGTCGTACGAGCAGTACTTC
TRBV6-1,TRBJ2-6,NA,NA,CASSGQGILGANVLTF,TGTGCCAGCAGTGGGCAGGGTATCCTTGGGGCCAACGTCCTGACTTTC
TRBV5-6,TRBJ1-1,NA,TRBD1,CASTNRGTNTEAFF,TGTGCCAGCACCAACAGGGGGACTAACACTGAAGCTTTCTTT
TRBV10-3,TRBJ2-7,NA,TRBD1,CAIGTGTGEYEQYF,TGTGCCATCGGAACCGGGACAGGCGAATACGAGCAGTACTTC
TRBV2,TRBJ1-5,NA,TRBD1,CASRRQGFESQPQHF,TGTGCCAGCAGGAGACAGGGTTTCGAGAGTCAGCCCCAGCATTTT
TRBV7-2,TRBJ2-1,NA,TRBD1,CASSPGQGGDEQFF,TGTGCCAGCAGCCCCGGACAGGGGGGCGATGAGCAGTTCTTC
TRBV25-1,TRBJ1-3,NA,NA,CASSGSTVGYGNTIYF,TGTGCCAGCAGTGGATCGACAGTCGGATACGGAAACACCATATATTTT
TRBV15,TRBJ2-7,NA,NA,CATSRERAVSSYEQYF,TGTGCCACCAGCAGAGAGAGGGCGGTAAGCTCCTACGAGCAGTACTTC
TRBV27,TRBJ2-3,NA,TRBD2,CASREEAGLSTDTQYF,TGTGCCAGCAGGGAAGAAGCGGGGCTTAGCACAGATACGCAGTATTTT
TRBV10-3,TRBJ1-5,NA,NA,CAISERRVRGNQPQHF,TGTGCCATCAGTGAGCGTCGAGTCAGGGGAAATCAGCCCCAGCATTTT
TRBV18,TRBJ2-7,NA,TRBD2,CASSPASGGYEQYF,TGTGCCAGCTCACCGGCTAGCGGGGGGTACGAGCAGTACTTC
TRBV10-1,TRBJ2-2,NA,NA,CASSEWAGELFF,TGCGCCAGCAGTGAGTGGGCCGGGGAGCTGTTTTTT
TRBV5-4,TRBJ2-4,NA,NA,CASSSVQGAGDIQYF,TGTGCCAGCAGTTCCGTTCAGGGGGCGGGGGACATTCAGTACTTC
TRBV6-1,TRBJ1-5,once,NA,CASSTDTYNQPQHF,TGTGCCAGCAGTACGGACACTTACAATCAGCCCCAGCATTTT
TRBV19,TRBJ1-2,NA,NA,CASSTRDARLYGYTF,TGTGCCAGTAGTACACGGGACGCCAGACTCTATGGCTACACCTTC
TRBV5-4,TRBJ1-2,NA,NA,CASSRPTVDYGYTF,TGTGCCAGCAGCCGCCCAACAGTCGACTATGGCTACACCTTC
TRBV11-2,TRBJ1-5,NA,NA,CASSQGPDQPQHF,TGTGCCAGCAGCCAGGGACCAGATCAGCCCCAGCATTTT
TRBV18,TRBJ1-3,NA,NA,CASSPGAGNTIYF,TGTGCCAGCTCACCGGGGGCTGGAAACACCATATATTTT
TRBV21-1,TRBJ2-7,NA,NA,CASSSGRINEQYF,TGTGCCAGCAGTAGCGGGAGGATCAACGAGCAGTACTTC
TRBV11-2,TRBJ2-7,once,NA,CASSQLYEQYF,TGTGCCAGCAGCCAACTATACGAGCAGTACTTC
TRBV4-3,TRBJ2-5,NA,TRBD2,CASSQEWGGQETQYF,TGCGCCAGCAGCCAAGAGTGGGGGGGCCAAGAGACCCAGTACTTC
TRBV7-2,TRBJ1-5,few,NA,CASSLEGGSYQPQHF,TGTGCCAGCAGCTTAGAGGGGGGCTCTTATCAGCCCCAGCATTTT
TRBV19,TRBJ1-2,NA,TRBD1,CASSIADRGRNGYTF,TGTGCCAGTAGTATCGCGGACAGGGGGCGAAATGGCTACACCTTC
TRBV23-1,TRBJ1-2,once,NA,CASSQGEQGTISNYGYTF,TGCGCCAGCAGTCAGGGGGAACAGGGAACTATTTCTAACTATGGCTACACCTTC
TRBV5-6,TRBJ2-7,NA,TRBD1,CASSLNRGSYEQYF,TGTGCCAGCAGCTTGAACAGGGGTTCCTACGAGCAGTACTTC
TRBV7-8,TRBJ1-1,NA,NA,CASRLTGATEAFF,TGTGCCAGCAGATTGACAGGTGCCACTGAAGCTTTCTTT
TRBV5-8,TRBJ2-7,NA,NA,CASSLGVSFSYEQYF,TGTGCCAGCAGCTTGGGGGTCAGTTTCTCCTACGAGCAGTACTTC
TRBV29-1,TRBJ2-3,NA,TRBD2,CSVEEFGTSGTSTDTQYF,TGCAGCGTTGAAGAGTTTGGGACTAGCGGGACTAGCACAGATACGCAGTATTTT
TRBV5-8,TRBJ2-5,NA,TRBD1,CASSGTGTGEETQYF,TGTGCCAGCAGCGGAACCGGGACAGGGGAAGAGACCCAGTACTTC
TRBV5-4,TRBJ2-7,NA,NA,CASSFWFNTHEQYF,TGTGCCAGCAGCTTTTGGTTTAATACCCACGAGCAGTACTTC
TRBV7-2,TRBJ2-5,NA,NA,CASSRDQLGETQYF,TGTGCCAGCAGCAGAGACCAATTAGGGGAGACCCAGTACTTC
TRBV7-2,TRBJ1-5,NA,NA,CASSPYRGNQPQHF,TGTGCCAGCAGCCCCTACAGAGGCAATCAGCCCCAGCATTTT
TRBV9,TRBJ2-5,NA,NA,CASSVGSGDGTQYF,TGTGCCAGCAGCGTAGGGTCAGGGGACGGGACCCAGTACTTC
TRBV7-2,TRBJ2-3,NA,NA,CASNRGSGTDTQYF,TGTGCCAGCAACCGGGGGAGCGGAACAGATACGCAGTATTTT
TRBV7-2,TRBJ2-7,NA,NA,CASSFLRTAYEQYF,TGTGCCAGCAGCTTCCTTAGGACCGCCTACGAGCAGTACTTC
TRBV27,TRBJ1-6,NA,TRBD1,CASSLGQTNSPLHF,TGTGCCAGCAGTTTGGGACAGACAAATTCACCCCTCCACTTT
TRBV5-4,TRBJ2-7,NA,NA,CASSLGQGLSYEQYF,TGTGCCAGCAGCTTGGGTCAGGGTTTGAGCTACGAGCAGTACTTC
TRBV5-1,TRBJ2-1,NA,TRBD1,CASRGTVDNEQFF,TGCGCCAGCAGGGGGACAGTCGACAATGAGCAGTTCTTC
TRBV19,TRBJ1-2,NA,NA,CASSIFSVWDGYTF,TGTGCCAGTAGTATTTTCTCCGTATGGGATGGCTACACCTTC
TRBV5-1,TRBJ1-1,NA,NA,CASSPRGGSAFF,TGCGCCAGCAGCCCCCGCGGGGGTAGCGCTTTCTTT
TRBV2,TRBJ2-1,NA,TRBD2,CASSLSGGYNEQFF,TGTGCCAGCAGCCTTAGCGGGGGTTACAATGAGCAGTTCTTC